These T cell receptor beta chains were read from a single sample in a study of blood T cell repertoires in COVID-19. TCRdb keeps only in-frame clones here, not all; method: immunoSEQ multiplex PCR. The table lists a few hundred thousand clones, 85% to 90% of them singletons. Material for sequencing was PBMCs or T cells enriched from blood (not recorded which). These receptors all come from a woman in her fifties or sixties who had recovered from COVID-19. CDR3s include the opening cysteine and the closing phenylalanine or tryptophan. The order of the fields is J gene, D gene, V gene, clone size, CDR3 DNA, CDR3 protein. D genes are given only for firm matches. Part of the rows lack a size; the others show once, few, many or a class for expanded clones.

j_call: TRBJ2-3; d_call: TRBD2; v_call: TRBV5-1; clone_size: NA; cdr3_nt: TGCGCCAGCAGCTTGCTAGCGGACACAGATACGCAGTATTTT; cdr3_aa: CASSLLADTDTQYF
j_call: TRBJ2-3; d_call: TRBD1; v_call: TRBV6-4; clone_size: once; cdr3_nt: TGTGCCAGCAGTGACACGGGACAGCGAAGCACGGATACGCAGTATTTT; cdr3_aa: CASSDTGQRSTDTQYF
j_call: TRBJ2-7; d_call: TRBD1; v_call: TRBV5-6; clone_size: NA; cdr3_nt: TGTGCCAGCTTCTCGACAGGGGCCCACGAGCAGTACTTC; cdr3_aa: CASFSTGAHEQYF
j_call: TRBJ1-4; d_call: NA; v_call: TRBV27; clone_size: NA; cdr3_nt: TGTGCCAGCAGTTTATGGTCCGGGGCGGGAGAAAAACTGTTTTTT; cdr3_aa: CASSLWSGAGEKLFF
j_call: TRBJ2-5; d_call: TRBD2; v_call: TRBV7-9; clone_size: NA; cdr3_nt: TGTGCCAGCAGCTCGCCTAGCGGGGGGTATCCCCCGAGGGAGACCCAGTACTTC; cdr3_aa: CASSSPSGGYPPRETQYF
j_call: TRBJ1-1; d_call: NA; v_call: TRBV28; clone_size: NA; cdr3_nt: TGTGCCAGCAGTTTGACGGGGGTATCCATGAACACTGAAGCTTTCTTT; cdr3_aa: CASSLTGVSMNTEAFF
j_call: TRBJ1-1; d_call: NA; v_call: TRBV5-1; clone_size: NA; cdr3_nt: TGCGCCAGCAGCTTGGCCGAAGGAGCGGACACTGAAGCTTTCTTT; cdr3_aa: CASSLAEGADTEAFF
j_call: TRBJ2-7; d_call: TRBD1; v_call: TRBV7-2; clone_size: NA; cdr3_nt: TGTGCCAGCAGCTTAACAGGGGGTTCCTACGAGCAGTACTTC; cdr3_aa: CASSLTGGSYEQYF
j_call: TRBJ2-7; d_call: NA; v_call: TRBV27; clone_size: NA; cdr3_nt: TGTGCCAGCAGTTTAATTCTGGGACATAGCTACGAGCAGTACTTC; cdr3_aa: CASSLILGHSYEQYF
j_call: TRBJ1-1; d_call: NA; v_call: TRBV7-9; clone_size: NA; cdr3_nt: TGTGCCAGCGGGGAGGGGGTGGGCACTGAAGCTTTCTTT; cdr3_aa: CASGEGVGTEAFF
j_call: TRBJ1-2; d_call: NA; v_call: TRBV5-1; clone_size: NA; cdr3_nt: TGCGCCAGCAGCTTTAGCACTCATGGGGGCTACACCTTC; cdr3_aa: CASSFSTHGGYTF
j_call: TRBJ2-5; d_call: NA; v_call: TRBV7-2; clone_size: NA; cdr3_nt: TGTGCCAGCAGCGATGGACAGACTCAAGAGACCCAGTACTTC; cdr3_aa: CASSDGQTQETQYF
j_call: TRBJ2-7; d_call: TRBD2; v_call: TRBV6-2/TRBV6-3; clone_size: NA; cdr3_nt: TGTGCCAGCAGTTACCCCTCCTCGACTAGCTCGAGGGAGGAGCAGTACTTC; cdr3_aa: CASSYPSSTSSREEQYF
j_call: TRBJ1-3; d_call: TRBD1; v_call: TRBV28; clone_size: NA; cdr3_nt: TGTGCCAGCAGTTTCTACCGACAGGGCCACTCTGGAAACACCATATATTTT; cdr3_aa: CASSFYRQGHSGNTIYF
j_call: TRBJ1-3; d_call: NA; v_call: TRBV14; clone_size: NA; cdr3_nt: TGTGCCAGCAACCTCGCAGGCAGAAACACCATATATTTT; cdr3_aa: CASNLAGRNTIYF
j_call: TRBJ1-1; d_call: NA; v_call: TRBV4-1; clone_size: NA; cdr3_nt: TGCGCCAGCAGCCAACTACAGGGACCCACTGAAGCTTTCTTT; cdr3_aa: CASSQLQGPTEAFF
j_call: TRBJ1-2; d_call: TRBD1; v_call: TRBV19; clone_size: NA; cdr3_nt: TGTGTAAGTCGTAAGCCGGGACAGGGCTATGGCTACACCTTC; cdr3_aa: CVSRKPGQGYGYTF
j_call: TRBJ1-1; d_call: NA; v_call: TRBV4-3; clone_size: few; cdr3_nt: TGCGCCAGCAGCCCAAGCGGGGGTGGTGAAGCTTTCTTT; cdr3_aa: CASSPSGGGEAFF
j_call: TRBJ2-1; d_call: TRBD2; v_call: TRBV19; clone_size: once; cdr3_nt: TGTGCCAGTAGAAGAACCGGGACTAGCGGGGGGGCCTACTACAATGAGCAGTTCTTC; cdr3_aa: CASRRTGTSGGAYYNEQFF
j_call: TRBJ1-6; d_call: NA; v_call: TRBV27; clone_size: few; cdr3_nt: TGTGCCAGCAGTTTAGGGGAGGGTTGGAACTCACCCCTCCACTTT; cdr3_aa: CASSLGEGWNSPLHF
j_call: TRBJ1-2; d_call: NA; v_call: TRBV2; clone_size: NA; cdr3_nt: TGTGCCAGTACCGGACAGCAATCGGGTGGCTACACCTTC; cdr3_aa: CASTGQQSGGYTF
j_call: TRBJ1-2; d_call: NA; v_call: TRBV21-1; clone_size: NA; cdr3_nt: TGTGCCAGCAGCAAAGAATTTAGGGACAGGGCTGGCTACACCTTC; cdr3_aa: CASSKEFRDRAGYTF
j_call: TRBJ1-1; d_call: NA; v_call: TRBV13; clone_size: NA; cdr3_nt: TGTGCCAGCAGCTTAGGGTCCGTGAACACTGAAGCTTTCTTT; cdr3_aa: CASSLGSVNTEAFF
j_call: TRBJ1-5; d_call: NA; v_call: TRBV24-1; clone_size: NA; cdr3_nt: TGTGCCACCAAAATAAGGGGTCAAAATAGCAATCAGCCCCAGCATTTT; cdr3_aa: CATKIRGQNSNQPQHF
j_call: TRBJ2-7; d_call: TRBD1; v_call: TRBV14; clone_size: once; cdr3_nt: TGTGCCAGCAGTCTCGGACAGGGTCGTAGGTACGAGCAGTACTTC; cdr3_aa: CASSLGQGRRYEQYF
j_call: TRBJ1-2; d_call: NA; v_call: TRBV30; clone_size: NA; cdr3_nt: TGTGCCTGGGGGGGGAGTACTGGGCGGCCGGACTATGGCTACACCTTC; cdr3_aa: CAWGGSTGRPDYGYTF
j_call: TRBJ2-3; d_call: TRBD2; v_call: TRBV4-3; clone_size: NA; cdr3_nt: TGCGCCAGCAGGCGACAAGTCCTGAGCGGGGGGCCTAGCACAGATACGCAGTATTTT; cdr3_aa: CASRRQVLSGGPSTDTQYF